This TCR beta chain was documented in a study of response to subunit inactivated influenza vaccine (dated by TCRdb to 2016 to 2018). Looking at the study overall: To follow how T cells responded to a trivalent subunit inactivated influenza vaccine, the researchers relied on deep quantitative profiling of the T cell receptor repertoire. The investigation overall reported the following: The authors proposed that each seasonal influenza vaccination may bring in only a limited number of new T cells.

Comment on this clonotype: The specificity of this receptor is unknown. No base quality values were provided; no much bigger clone lies one nucleotide off.

Libraries were made using RT-PCR. For sequencing, an Illumina HiSeq 2500 was employed. Through fastp at Q25 and MiXCR, TCRdb rebuilt clones from the public reads, retaining in-frame beta chains. Identical CDR3 protein sequences are pooled into one entry, listed with their most common genes and DNA. This sample holds under 550,000 distinct CDR3 sequences; under 8.5% were observed only once. The top ten constitute approximately 14% of the sample. This clonotype originated in a man between 50 and 75 years old who received an inactivated influenza vaccine. Donor details come from another sample of the same person, matched by shared clones. The material sequenced was PBMCs from blood, taken approximately 25 months after vaccination.

The DNA sequence reads TGTGCCAGCACCGGACAGGGGAAAAGGAAGAACACTGAAGCTTTCTTT. The resulting protein is CASTGQGKRKNTEAFF. The receptor chain draws on TRBV2 and TRBJ1-1, with TRBD1 matching 9 junction bases. CDR1 SNHLY and CDR2 FYNNEI are derived from the germline V gene. Clipping removes 7 bases from V and 1 base from J, with 10 as the unmatched junction base count. The CDR3 goes from the cysteine to the phenylalanine over 16 residues. Only the CDR3 region is kept as DNA, spanning 48 bases read in frame from base 1.